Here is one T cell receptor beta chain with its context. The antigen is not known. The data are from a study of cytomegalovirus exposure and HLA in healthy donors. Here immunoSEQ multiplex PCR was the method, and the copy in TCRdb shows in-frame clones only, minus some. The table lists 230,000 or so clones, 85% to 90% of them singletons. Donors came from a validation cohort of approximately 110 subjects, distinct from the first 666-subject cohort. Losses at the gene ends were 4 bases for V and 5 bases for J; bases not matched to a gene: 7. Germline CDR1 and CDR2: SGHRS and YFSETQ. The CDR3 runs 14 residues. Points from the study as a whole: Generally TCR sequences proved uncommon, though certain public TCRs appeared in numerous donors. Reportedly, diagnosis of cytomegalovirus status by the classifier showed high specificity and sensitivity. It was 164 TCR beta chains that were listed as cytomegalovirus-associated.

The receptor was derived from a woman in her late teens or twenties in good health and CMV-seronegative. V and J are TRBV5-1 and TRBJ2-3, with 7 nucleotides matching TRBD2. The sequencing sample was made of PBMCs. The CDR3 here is CASSPTSSGDTQYF. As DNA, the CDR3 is TGCGCCAGCAGCCCCACGTCTAGCGGAGATACGCAGTATTTT.